The TCR beta chain under discussion was sequenced for a study of blood T cell repertoires in COVID-19. The wider study: Researchers got acute and convalescent COVID-19 samples from the United States, Italy and Spain. Sources were T cells, B-cell-depleted T cells, or PBMCs; the material itself was cDNA or gDNA.

Original analysis: Amplifying reference gene primers gave estimates of nucleated cell counts. Produced via immunoSEQ multiplex PCR; TCRdb's table is partial and in-frame only. V and J calls and clone size come straight from that table; D and trimming were deduced from the DNA. The table has about 290,000 clones, approximately 80% seen once. The CDR3 covers 13 residues. The V segment lost 3 bases and the J segment 11 bases; nucleotides outside the gene matches: 4. CDR1 is KGHDR and CDR2 is SFDVKD in the germline V gene. This chain joins TRBV24-1 and TRBJ2-2, with 8 bases identical to TRBD1. Sequencing was performed on peripheral blood. This receptor was identified in a woman in her forties or fifties with active or convalescent COVID-19. DNA for the CDR3: TGTGCCACCAGTGATCAGGGGGCGGGAGAGCTGTTTTTT. Protein product: CATSDQGAGELFF.